The present TCR beta chain was sequenced within a study of regulatory T cells in long-lasting Graves disease. The overall study: Patients with new Graves' disease had used antithyroid drugs below 3 months. Study conclusions and caveats: Accuracy might have suffered from few samples. Reduced TCR diversity was observed in persistent Graves' patients versus newly diagnosed patients.

Time point reported: newly diagnosed GD, antithyroid drugs for less than 3 months. TCR sequences were obtained from RNA taken from PBMCs. Building the TCR beta libraries relied on iRepertoire HTBI primers, and CDR3 regions underwent Arm-PCR. TCRdb reprocessed the multiplex PCR reads with MiXCR, giving one entry per CDR3 protein. The sample lists approximately 400,000 distinct CDR3 sequences; 15% were seen once. With regard to this clonotype: Its cognate antigen is unknown.

The same sample was also used in a study of T cells in Graves' hyperthyroidism and ophthalmopathy. That source reports: A median roughly six months before onset, the model predicted ophthalmopathy.

Source: peripheral blood mononuclear cells (PBMCs), taken at new diagnosis, from a patient treated with antithyroid drugs. The sequence derives from a woman aged 25-40 years with Graves disease.

CDR3 in DNA: TGTGCCAGCAGTTGGGATTTAACAGGGGACCTCCACTACGAGCAGTACTTC. Translating gives CASSWDLTGDLHYEQYF. This chain joins TRBV28 and TRBJ2-7; TRBD1 matches 7 bases. The CDR3 consists of 17 residues. V shed 4 bases, J shed 3 bases, and the junction held 15 bases outside the gene matches. Germline CDR1 is MDHEN and CDR2 is SYDVKM. Filled out from reference TRBV28 and TRBJ2-7, the complete variable domain reads DVKVTQSSRYLVKRTGEKVFLECVQDMDHENMFWYRQDPGLGLRLIYFSYDVKMKEKGDIPEGYSVSREKKERFSLILESASTNQTSMYLCASSWDLTGDLHYEQYFGPGTRLTVT.